This is a list of T cell receptor beta chains from one sample in a study of T cell responses to AZD1222 COVID-19 vaccine. The data were produced by immunoSEQ multiplex PCR, yet TCRdb's version contains in-frame clones alone and is incomplete. Found here are 130,000 to 150,000 clones, roughly 93% of them singletons; the top ten hold 1.9%. Sequenced here: peripheral blood, sampled 28 days after the second AZD1222 dose. The receptors derive from an adult who received the AZD1222 COVID-19 vaccine. Each CDR3 is given with its conserved first and last residue. D genes are given only for firm matches. Size tells how often a clone was seen (once, few, many) or the class of an expanded clone, and some rows leave it out.

CDR3: CSAPSVREQFF
DNA: TGCAGCGCCCCTTCCGTTCGCGAGCAGTTCTTC
J: TRBJ2-1
V: TRBV29-1
size: .
D: .

CDR3: CAFRRDTSNEQFF
DNA: TGTGCCTTCAGGAGGGATACAAGCAATGAGCAGTTCTTC
J: TRBJ2-1
V: TRBV30
size: .
D: .

CDR3: CASALESSYNSPLHF
DNA: TGTGCCAGCGCCCTTGAAAGCTCCTATAATTCACCCCTCCACTTT
J: TRBJ1-6
V: TRBV7-2
size: .
D: .

CDR3: CASSLFPTGHYEQYF
DNA: TGTGCCAGCAGCCTGTTCCCGACAGGGCACTACGAGCAGTACTTC
J: TRBJ2-7
V: TRBV3-1/TRBV3-2
size: .
D: TRBD1

CDR3: CASSLDWQDHEKLFF
DNA: TGTGCCAGCAGCTTAGATTGGCAGGACCATGAAAAACTGTTTTTT
J: TRBJ1-4
V: TRBV11-2
size: .
D: .

CDR3: CASSPQGAKNTEAFF
DNA: TGTGCCAGCAGCCCACAGGGGGCAAAGAACACTGAAGCTTTCTTT
J: TRBJ1-1
V: TRBV2
size: .
D: TRBD1

CDR3: CASSLDRVAGNTIYF
DNA: TGTGCCAGCAGCTTAGACAGGGTAGCCGGAAACACCATATATTTT
J: TRBJ1-3
V: TRBV7-2
size: .
D: .

CDR3: CARSLCSGGDYGYTF
DNA: TGTGCCAGAAGCTTGTGCTCGGGGGGTGACTATGGCTACACCTTC
J: TRBJ1-2
V: TRBV5-3
size: .
D: .

CDR3: CASSRDAYLAGDPSTDTQYF
DNA: TGCGCCAGCAGTCGCGACGCTTACCTAGCGGGGGACCCGTCCACAGATACGCAGTATTTT
J: TRBJ2-3
V: TRBV4-1
size: .
D: TRBD2

CDR3: CASGTSEGSYEQYF
DNA: TGTGCCAGCGGAACCTCAGAGGGCTCCTACGAGCAGTACTTC
J: TRBJ2-7
V: TRBV11-2
size: .
D: .

CDR3: CSASRGGEQPQHF
DNA: TGCAGTGCTAGTAGGGGGGGGGAACAGCCCCAGCATTTT
J: TRBJ1-5
V: TRBV20-1
size: .
D: .

CDR3: CASSSKDRNQPQHF
DNA: TGCGCCAGCAGCTCGAAGGACAGGAATCAGCCCCAGCATTTT
J: TRBJ1-5
V: TRBV5-1
size: .
D: TRBD1

CDR3: CASSTYWGQGAEKLFF
DNA: TGTGCCAGCAGCACCTACTGGGGGCAGGGAGCCGAAAAACTGTTTTTT
J: TRBJ1-4
V: TRBV5-5
size: .
D: .

CDR3: CASYNPLAASGELFF
DNA: TGTGCCAGCTACAACCCCCTAGCGGCGTCCGGGGAGCTGTTTTTT
J: TRBJ2-2
V: TRBV2
size: .
D: TRBD2

CDR3: CASSKFGSSYEQYF
DNA: TGTGCCAGCAGTAAGTTTGGGAGCTCCTACGAGCAGTACTTC
J: TRBJ2-7
V: TRBV27
size: .
D: .

CDR3: CASSYAPGQARSPLHF
DNA: TGTGCCAGCAGTTACGCCCCGGGACAGGCGAGGTCACCCCTCCACTTT
J: TRBJ1-6
V: TRBV6-5
size: .
D: TRBD1

CDR3: CVRSLNGRSYNEQFF
DNA: TGTGTCAGAAGCTTAAACGGACGCTCCTACAATGAGCAGTTCTTC
J: TRBJ2-1
V: TRBV7-5
size: .
D: .

CDR3: CASSEFRAEAFF
DNA: TGTGCCAGTAGTGAGTTCCGGGCTGAAGCTTTCTTT
J: TRBJ1-1
V: TRBV19
size: .
D: .

CDR3: CASSLAGTASYEQYF
DNA: TGTGCCAGCAGCTTGGCCGGGACAGCCTCCTACGAGCAGTACTTC
J: TRBJ2-7
V: TRBV5-8
size: .
D: TRBD1

CDR3: CASSYTDTQYF
DNA: TGTGCCAGCAGCTACACAGATACGCAGTATTTT
J: TRBJ2-3
V: TRBV12-3/TRBV12-4
size: .
D: .

CDR3: CASSTQPSGSSYEQYF
DNA: TGTGCCAGCAGCACGCAGCCTAGCGGGAGTTCCTACGAGCAGTACTTC
J: TRBJ2-7
V: TRBV11-1
size: .
D: TRBD2

CDR3: CASSYLADVYNEQFF
DNA: TGTGCCAGCAGCTACCTAGCGGATGTCTACAATGAGCAGTTCTTC
J: TRBJ2-1
V: TRBV7-3
size: few
D: TRBD2

CDR3: CASAVDEQFF
DNA: TGTGCCAGCGCGGTAGATGAGCAGTTCTTC
J: TRBJ2-1
V: TRBV11-2
size: .
D: .

CDR3: CASRPPGIGDGYTF
DNA: TGTGCCAGCAGACCCCCAGGGATCGGAGATGGCTACACCTTC
J: TRBJ1-2
V: TRBV6-5
size: .
D: .

CDR3: CASSHPNYGYTF
DNA: TGTGCCAGCAGCCACCCTAACTATGGCTACACCTTC
J: TRBJ1-2
V: TRBV5-4
size: .
D: .

CDR3: CASSFLTANTGELFF
DNA: TGCGCCAGCAGCTTCCTGACAGCAAACACCGGGGAGCTGTTTTTT
J: TRBJ2-2
V: TRBV5-1
size: .
D: .

CDR3: CASSSRSTRLAGVNTQYF
DNA: TGTGCCAGCAGCTCCCGATCCACCAGACTAGCGGGAGTGAATACGCAGTATTTT
J: TRBJ2-3
V: TRBV5-4
size: .
D: TRBD2

CDR3: CASSPGRMSGTQYF
DNA: TGTGCCAGCAGCCCGGGACGGATGAGCGGGACCCAGTACTTC
J: TRBJ2-5
V: TRBV27
size: .
D: .

CDR3: CASSESFFSRDTEAFF
DNA: TGTGCCAGCAGTGAATCCTTCTTCTCTCGGGACACTGAAGCTTTCTTT
J: TRBJ1-1
V: TRBV2
size: .
D: .

CDR3: CASSVGVGNYEQYF
DNA: TGTGCCAGCAGCGTAGGGGTAGGGAACTACGAGCAGTACTTC
J: TRBJ2-7
V: TRBV9
size: .
D: .

CDR3: CSVNLAGGSSYNEQFF
DNA: TGCAGCGTGAACCTAGCGGGAGGGAGCTCCTACAATGAGCAGTTCTTC
J: TRBJ2-1
V: TRBV29-1
size: .
D: TRBD2

CDR3: CSVGKSTEAFF
DNA: TGCAGCGTTGGGAAATCCACTGAAGCTTTCTTT
J: TRBJ1-1
V: TRBV29-1
size: .
D: .

CDR3: CASSWRVNTEAFF
DNA: TGTGCCAGCTCATGGAGGGTGAACACTGAAGCTTTCTTT
J: TRBJ1-1
V: TRBV6-4
size: .
D: .

CDR3: CASSLVAGGSYNEQFF
DNA: TGTGCCAGCAGCTTAGTGGCGGGAGGGTCCTACAATGAGCAGTTCTTC
J: TRBJ2-1
V: TRBV11-2
size: .
D: TRBD2

CDR3: CASSSRGQVQETQYF
DNA: TGTGCCAGCAGCTCCCGCGGACAGGTTCAAGAGACCCAGTACTTC
J: TRBJ2-5
V: TRBV13
size: .
D: TRBD1

CDR3: CASSLSSYNSPLHF
DNA: TGTGCCAGCAGCTTAAGCTCCTATAATTCACCCCTCCACTTT
J: TRBJ1-6
V: TRBV11-3
size: .
D: .

CDR3: CASSPGNGEAFF
DNA: TGTGCCAGCAGCCCTGGGAACGGTGAAGCTTTCTTT
J: TRBJ1-1
V: TRBV7-3
size: .
D: .

CDR3: CASSSTHRGDYGYTF
DNA: TGTGCCAGCAGTTCAACGCACAGGGGAGACTATGGCTACACCTTC
J: TRBJ1-2
V: TRBV27
size: .
D: TRBD1

CDR3: CASSQGISADTQYF
DNA: TGTGCCAGCAGCCAAGGAATCAGCGCAGATACGCAGTATTTT
J: TRBJ2-3
V: TRBV3-1/TRBV3-2
size: .
D: .

CDR3: CASSFNRAGGQEAYTEAFF
DNA: TGTGCCAGCAGCTTTAATCGGGCAGGAGGACAAGAAGCCTACACTGAAGCTTTCTTT
J: TRBJ1-1
V: TRBV5-6
size: .
D: .

CDR3: CASSEGRTEAFF
DNA: TGTGCCAGCAGTGAAGGGAGGACTGAAGCTTTCTTT
J: TRBJ1-1
V: TRBV6-1
size: .
D: .

CDR3: CASSAIGGSKDQPQHF
DNA: TGTGCCAGCAGCGCAATCGGGGGATCGAAGGATCAGCCCCAGCATTTT
J: TRBJ1-5
V: TRBV7-8
size: .
D: .

CDR3: CASMLAGELFF
DNA: TGTGCCAGCATGTTGGCCGGGGAGCTGTTTTTT
J: TRBJ2-2
V: TRBV2
size: .
D: .

CDR3: CASSFGQGAYTYEQFF
DNA: TGTGCCAGCAGCTTTGGACAGGGGGCGTACACATATGAGCAGTTCTTC
J: TRBJ2-1
V: TRBV11-3
size: .
D: TRBD1

CDR3: CASSPRGDGTEAFF
DNA: TGTGCCAGCTCACCCCGGGGTGATGGTACTGAAGCTTTCTTT
J: TRBJ1-1
V: TRBV18
size: .
D: .

CDR3: CASSDNLASTGELFF
DNA: TGTGCCAGCAGTGATAATCTAGCGAGCACCGGGGAGCTGTTTTTT
J: TRBJ2-2
V: TRBV2
size: once
D: .

CDR3: CASSWDRVAYEQYF
DNA: TGTGCCAGCAGTTGGGACAGGGTGGCCTACGAGCAGTACTTC
J: TRBJ2-7
V: TRBV6-5
size: .
D: TRBD1

CDR3: CASSYQGVPYNSPLHF
DNA: TGTGCCAGCAGTTACCAAGGGGTCCCCTATAATTCACCCCTCCACTTT
J: TRBJ1-6
V: TRBV6-5
size: .
D: .

CDR3: CASSSGEGYTF
DNA: TGCGCCAGCAGCTCAGGGGAGGGCTACACCTTC
J: TRBJ1-2
V: TRBV5-1
size: .
D: .

CDR3: CASSINRDRNTEAFF
DNA: TGTGCCAGCAGCATAAACCGGGACAGGAACACTGAAGCTTTCTTT
J: TRBJ1-1
V: TRBV11-2
size: .
D: TRBD1

CDR3: CATATDSGADQPQHF
DNA: TGTGCCACCGCAACGGATTCGGGGGCGGATCAGCCCCAGCATTTT
J: TRBJ1-5
V: TRBV2
size: .
D: .

CDR3: CASSQEASGRAAQYF
DNA: TGTGCCAGCAGCCAAGAGGCCTCCGGGAGGGCCGCGCAGTATTTT
J: TRBJ2-3
V: TRBV4-2
size: .
D: TRBD2

CDR3: CASSERRTGGNTIYF
DNA: TGTGCCAGCAGTGAACGACGGACAGGTGGAAACACCATATATTTT
J: TRBJ1-3
V: TRBV2
size: once
D: TRBD1